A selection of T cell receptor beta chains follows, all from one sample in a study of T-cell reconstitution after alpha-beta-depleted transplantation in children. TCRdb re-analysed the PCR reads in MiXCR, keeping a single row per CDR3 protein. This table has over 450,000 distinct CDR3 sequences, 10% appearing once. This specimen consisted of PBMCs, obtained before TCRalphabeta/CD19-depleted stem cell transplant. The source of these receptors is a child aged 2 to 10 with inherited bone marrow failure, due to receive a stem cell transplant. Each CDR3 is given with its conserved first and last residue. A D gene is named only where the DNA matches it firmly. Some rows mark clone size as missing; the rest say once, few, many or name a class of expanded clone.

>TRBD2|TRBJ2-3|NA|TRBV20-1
CSARVASGRALFWDTQYF
TGCAGTGCTAGAGTCGCTAGCGGGAGGGCCCTCTTTTGGGATACGCAGTATTTT
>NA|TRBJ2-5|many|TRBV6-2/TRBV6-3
CASSYSSTQETQYF
TGTGCCAGCAGTTACTCCTCTACTCAAGAGACCCAGTACTTC
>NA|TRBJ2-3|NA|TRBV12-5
CASGLVLLRGSTDTQYF
TGTGCTAGTGGTTTGGTACTCCTCAGGGGAAGCACAGATACGCAGTATTTT
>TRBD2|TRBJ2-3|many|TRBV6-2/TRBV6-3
CASSLLLAGEADTQYF
TGTGCCAGCAGCCTCTTACTAGCGGGAGAAGCAGATACGCAGTATTTT
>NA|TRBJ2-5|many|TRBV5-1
CASSLSGYRETQYF
TGCGCCAGCAGCTTGTCCGGGTATCGAGAGACCCAGTACTTC
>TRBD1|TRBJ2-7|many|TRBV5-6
CASSQTYRGSPYEQYF
TGTGCCAGCAGCCAGACTTACAGGGGATCGCCCTACGAGCAGTACTTC
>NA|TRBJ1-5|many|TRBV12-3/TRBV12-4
CASSLNSHQPQHF
TGTGCCAGCAGTTTAAACAGTCATCAGCCCCAGCATTTT
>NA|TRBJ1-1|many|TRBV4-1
CASSLYRPGPGAALNTEAFF
TGCGCCAGCAGCCTATACCGGCCCGGGCCAGGGGCCGCACTCAACACTGAAGCTTTCTTT
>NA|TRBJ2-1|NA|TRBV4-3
CASSQVGDSSLTYNEQFF
TGCGCCAGCAGCCAAGTGGGAGATAGTTCCCTCACCTACAATGAGCAGTTCTTC
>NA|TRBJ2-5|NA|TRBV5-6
CASSQLIAVTQYF
TGTGCCAGCAGCCAACTGATTGCCGTGACCCAGTACTTC
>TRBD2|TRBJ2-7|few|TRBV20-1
CSADFLLADSYEQYF
TGCAGTGCTGATTTCCTCCTAGCGGACTCCTACGAGCAGTACTTC
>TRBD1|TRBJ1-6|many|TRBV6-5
CASSYSDREFSSPLHF
TGTGCCAGCAGTTACTCGGACAGGGAGTTTAGTTCACCCCTCCACTTT
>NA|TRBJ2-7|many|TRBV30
CAWSDSPGAGDEQYF
TGTGCCTGGAGTGACTCCCCGGGGGCGGGTGACGAGCAGTACTTC
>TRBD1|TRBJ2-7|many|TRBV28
CASSSGQGPYEQYF
TGTGCCAGCAGTTCAGGACAGGGACCCTACGAGCAGTACTTC
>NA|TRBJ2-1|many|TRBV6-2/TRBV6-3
CASIPIRPGSYNEQFF
TGTGCCAGCATCCCTATTCGCCCGGGGAGTTACAATGAGCAGTTCTTC
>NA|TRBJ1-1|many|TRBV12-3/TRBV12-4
CASCAQDNTEAFF
TGTGCCAGTTGTGCGCAGGACAACACTGAAGCTTTCTTT
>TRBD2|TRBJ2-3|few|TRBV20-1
CSARERLAGESDTQYF
TGCAGTGCTAGAGAAAGACTAGCGGGAGAGTCAGATACGCAGTATTTT
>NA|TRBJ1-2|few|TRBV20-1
CSARVQGYGYTF
TGCAGTGCTAGAGTACAGGGCTATGGCTACACCTTC
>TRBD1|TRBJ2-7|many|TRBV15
CATSRDPPGGYYEQYF
TGTGCCACCAGCAGAGATCCCCCAGGGGGCTATTACGAGCAGTACTTC
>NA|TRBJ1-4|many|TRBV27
CASSPTLDSSYEKLFF
TGTGCCAGCAGTCCCACTCTGGACAGTAGCTATGAAAAACTGTTTTTT
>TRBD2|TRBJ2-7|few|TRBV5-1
CARQIPIIRREFAYEQYF
TGCGCCAGACAAATTCCCATCATCCGGCGGGAGTTCGCCTACGAGCAGTACTTC
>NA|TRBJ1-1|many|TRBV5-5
CASSLALGTEAFF
TGTGCCAGCAGCTTGGCGTTGGGGACTGAAGCTTTCTTT
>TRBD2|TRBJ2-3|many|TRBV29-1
CSVYGGTGGASTDTQYF
TGCAGCGTTTATGGGGGAACGGGAGGGGCTAGCACAGATACGCAGTATTTT
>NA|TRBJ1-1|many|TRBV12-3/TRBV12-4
CASSLVRGRENTEAFF
TGTGCCAGCAGTTTAGTGCGGGGAAGGGAGAACACTGAAGCTTTCTTT
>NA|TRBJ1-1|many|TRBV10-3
CAAGQTMNTEAFF
TGTGCCGCCGGACAGACCATGAACACTGAAGCTTTCTTT
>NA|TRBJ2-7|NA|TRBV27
CAGLFLYEQYF
TGTGCCGGACTGTTCCTCTACGAGCAGTACTTC
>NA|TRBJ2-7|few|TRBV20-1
CSARDRSVSYEQYF
TGCAGTGCGCGGGACAGATCCGTCTCCTACGAGCAGTACTTC
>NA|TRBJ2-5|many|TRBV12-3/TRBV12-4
CASRRGGETQYF
TGTGCCAGCAGAAGAGGAGGGGAGACCCAGTACTTC
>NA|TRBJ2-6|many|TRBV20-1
CSARALEGSGANVLTF
TGCAGTGCTAGAGCCTTAGAAGGATCTGGGGCCAACGTCCTGACTTTC
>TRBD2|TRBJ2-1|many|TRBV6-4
CASSAVPGRGIDEQFF
TGTGCCAGCAGTGCCGTCCCCGGGCGGGGGATCGATGAGCAGTTCTTC
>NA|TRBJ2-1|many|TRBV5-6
CASTNVRDYNEQFF
TGTGCCAGCACCAACGTAAGGGATTACAATGAGCAGTTCTTC
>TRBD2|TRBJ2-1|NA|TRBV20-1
CSVSEGLAGEFSYNEQFF
TGCAGCGTTAGCGAGGGACTAGCGGGAGAGTTCTCCTACAATGAGCAGTTCTTC